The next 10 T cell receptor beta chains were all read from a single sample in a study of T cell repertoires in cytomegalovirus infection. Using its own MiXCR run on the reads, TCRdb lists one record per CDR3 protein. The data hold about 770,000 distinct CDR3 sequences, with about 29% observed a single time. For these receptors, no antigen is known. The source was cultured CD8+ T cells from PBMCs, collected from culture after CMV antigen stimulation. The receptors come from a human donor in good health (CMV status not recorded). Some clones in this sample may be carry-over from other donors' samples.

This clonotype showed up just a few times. Here the CDR3 reads CASSSRGPLNNEQFF. CDR3 DNA: TGTGCCAGCAGTTCCCGCGGACCTCTAAACAATGAGCAGTTCTTC. The chain carries TRBV6-5 and TRBJ2-1; D not certain. Germline CDR1 MNHEY, CDR2 SVGAGI. This CDR3 is built from 15 residues. Trimming took 4 bases from V and 5 from J, leaving 15 bases between them.

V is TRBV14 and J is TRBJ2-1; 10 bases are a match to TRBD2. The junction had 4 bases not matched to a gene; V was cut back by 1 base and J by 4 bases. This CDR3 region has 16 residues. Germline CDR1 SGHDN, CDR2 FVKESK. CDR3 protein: CASSQVGTSVYNEQFF. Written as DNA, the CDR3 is TGTGCCAGCAGCCAAGTTGGGACTAGCGTTTACAATGAGCAGTTCTTC.

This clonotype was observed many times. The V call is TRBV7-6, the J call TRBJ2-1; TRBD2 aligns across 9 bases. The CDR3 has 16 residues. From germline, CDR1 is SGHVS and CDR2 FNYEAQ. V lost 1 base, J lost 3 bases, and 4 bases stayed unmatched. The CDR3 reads CASSLEASGDYNEQFF. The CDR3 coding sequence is TGTGCCAGCAGCTTAGAGGCTAGCGGGGACTACAATGAGCAGTTCTTC.

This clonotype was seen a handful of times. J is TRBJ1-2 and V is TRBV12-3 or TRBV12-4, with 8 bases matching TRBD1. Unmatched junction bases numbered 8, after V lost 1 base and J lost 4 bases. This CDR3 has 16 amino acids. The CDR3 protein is CASSLGRTGRSYGYTF. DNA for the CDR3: TGTGCCAGCAGTTTAGGGAGGACAGGGAGGTCCTATGGCTACACCTTC.

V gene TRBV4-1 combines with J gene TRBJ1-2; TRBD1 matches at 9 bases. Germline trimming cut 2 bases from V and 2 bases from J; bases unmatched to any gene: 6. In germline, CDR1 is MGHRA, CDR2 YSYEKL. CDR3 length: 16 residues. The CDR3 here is CASSQIPGTGNYGYTF. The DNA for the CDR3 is TGCGCCAGCAGCCAAATCCCCGGGACAGGGAACTATGGCTACACCTTC.

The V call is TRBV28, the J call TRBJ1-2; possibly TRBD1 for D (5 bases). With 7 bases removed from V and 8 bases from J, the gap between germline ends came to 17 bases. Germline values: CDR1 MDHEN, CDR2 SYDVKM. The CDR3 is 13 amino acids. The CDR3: CASTRRGPQGYTF. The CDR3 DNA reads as TGTGCCAGCACCCGGCGGGGCCCTCAAGGCTACACCTTC.

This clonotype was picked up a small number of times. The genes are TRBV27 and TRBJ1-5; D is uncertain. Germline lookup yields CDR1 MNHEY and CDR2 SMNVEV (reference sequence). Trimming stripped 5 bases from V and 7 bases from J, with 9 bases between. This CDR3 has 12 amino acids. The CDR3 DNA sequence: TGTGCCAGCAGTCCCACTCGGCAGCCCCAGCATTTT. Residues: CASSPTRQPQHF.

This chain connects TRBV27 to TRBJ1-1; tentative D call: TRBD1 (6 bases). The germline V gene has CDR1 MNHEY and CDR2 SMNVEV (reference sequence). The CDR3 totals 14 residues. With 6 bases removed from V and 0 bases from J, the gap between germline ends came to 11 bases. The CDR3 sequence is CASSWTVLNTEAFF. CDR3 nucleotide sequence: TGTGCCAGCAGCTGGACAGTCCTGAACACTGAAGCTTTCTTT.

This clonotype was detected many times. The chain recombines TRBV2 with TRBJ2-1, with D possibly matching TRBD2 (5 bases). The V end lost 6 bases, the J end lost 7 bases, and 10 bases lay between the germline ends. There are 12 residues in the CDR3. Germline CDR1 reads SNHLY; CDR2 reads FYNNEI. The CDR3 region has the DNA TGTGCCAGCAGCGTTACTAGAAATGAGCAGTTCTTC. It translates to CASSVTRNEQFF.

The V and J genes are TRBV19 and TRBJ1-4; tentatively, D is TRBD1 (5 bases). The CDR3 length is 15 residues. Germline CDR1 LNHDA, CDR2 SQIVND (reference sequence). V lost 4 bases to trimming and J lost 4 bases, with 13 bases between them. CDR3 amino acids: CASSTPGRSNEKLFF. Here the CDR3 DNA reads TGTGCCAGTAGTACACCGGGACGGAGTAATGAAAAACTGTTTTTT.